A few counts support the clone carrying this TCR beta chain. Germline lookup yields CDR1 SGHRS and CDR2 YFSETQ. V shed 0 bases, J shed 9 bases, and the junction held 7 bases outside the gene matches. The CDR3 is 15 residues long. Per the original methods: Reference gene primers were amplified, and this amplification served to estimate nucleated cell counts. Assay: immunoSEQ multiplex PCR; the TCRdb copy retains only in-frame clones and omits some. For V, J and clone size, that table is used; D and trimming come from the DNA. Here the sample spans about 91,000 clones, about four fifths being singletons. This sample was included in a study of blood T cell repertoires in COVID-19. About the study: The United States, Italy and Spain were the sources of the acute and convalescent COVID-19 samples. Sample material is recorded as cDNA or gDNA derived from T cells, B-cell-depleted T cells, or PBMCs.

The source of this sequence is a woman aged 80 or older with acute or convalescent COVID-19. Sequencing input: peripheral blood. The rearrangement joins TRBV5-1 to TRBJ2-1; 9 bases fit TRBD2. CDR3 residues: CASSLVPGTSPEQFF. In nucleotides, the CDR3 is TGCGCCAGCAGCTTGGTCCCAGGGACTAGCCCTGAGCAGTTCTTC.